What follows are 17 T cell receptor beta chains derived from one specimen sequenced in a study of cytomegalovirus exposure and HLA in healthy donors (dated by TCRdb to about 2017). The method was the immunoSEQ multiplex PCR assay. For the multiplex PCR, a mixture combining 60 forward primers for TCR Vbeta segments and 13 reverse primers for TCR Jbeta segments was used. TCRdb took this table from immuneACCESS and kept in-frame rearrangements with V and J called. Such tables lack part of the clones; where checked against another copy, unresolved V genes explain under half of the gap, and the rest is unexplained. Present in this sample are 150,000 to 200,000 clones, 76% of which were seen just once. The top ten hold 1.5% to 2% of the sample. The sequenced material came from PBMCs. All receptors come from a man aged 18-30 years in good health and CMV-seronegative.

V is TRBV9 and J is TRBJ2-3, with 8 bases lining up with TRBD2. The V gene end was trimmed by 2 bases and the J gene end by 0 bases; junction bases not matched to a gene: 2. This CDR3 contains 15 residues. From germline, CDR1 is SGDLS and CDR2 YYNGEE. The CDR3 DNA sequence: TGTGCCAGCAGCGTTAGCGGGACTAGCACAGATACGCAGTATTTT. Protein sequence: CASSVSGTSTDTQYF.

The chain is built from TRBV9 and TRBJ1-5; D call uncertain. V was cut by 4 bases and J by 2 bases, with 16 bases left in between. The V gene's germline CDR1 is SGDLS and CDR2 YYNGEE. The length of the CDR3 is 16 residues. Written as DNA, the CDR3 is TGTGCCAGCAGCCCAGGAGGAGGAGTTGGCAATCAGCCCCAGCATTTT. Encoded protein: CASSPGGGVGNQPQHF.

The chain is built from TRBV9 and TRBJ2-2; TRBD2 matches 10 bases. This CDR3 has 15 residues. Germline CDR1 SGDLS, CDR2 YYNGEE. The junction had 2 bases not matched to a gene; V was cut back by 6 bases and J by 0 bases. Written as DNA, the CDR3 is TGTGCCAGCAACAGCGGGGGGGCGAACACCGGGGAGCTGTTTTTT. Translated, it gives CASNSGGANTGELFF.

The chain combines TRBV5-4 with TRBJ2-1; 10 positions agree with TRBD2. V lost 4 bases to trimming and J lost 6 bases; unmatched junction nucleotides: 13. This CDR3 spans 17 amino acids. CDR1 is SGHNT, CDR2 YYREEE, per germline (reference sequence). CDR3 DNA: TGTGCCAGCAGCCCCGGCCCAGCGGGGGGGGTACCCAATGAGCAGTTCTTC. Its protein is CASSPGPAGGVPNEQFF.

The genes are TRBV30 and TRBJ1-1; D might be TRBD1 (6 bases). Germline CDR1 and CDR2: GTSNPN and SVGIG (reference sequence). V lost 8 bases to trimming and J lost 3 bases, with 10 bases between them. The CDR3 runs to 11 residues. CDR3 protein: CAGSGDTEAFF. The CDR3 nucleotides are TGTGCCGGTTCAGGGGACACTGAAGCTTTCTTT.

The chain is built from TRBV5-1 and TRBJ2-7, with D perhaps matching TRBD2 (5 bases). CDR1 and CDR2 (germline): SGHRS, YFSETQ. The CDR3 runs 16 residues. Trimming stripped 0 bases from V and 0 bases from J, with 13 bases between. The CDR3, as DNA: TGCGCCAGCAGCTTGGAGCGAGGGATAGACTCCTACGAGCAGTACTTC. Translated, it gives CASSLERGIDSYEQYF.

V is TRBV2 and J is TRBJ2-6; maybe TRBD1 (6 bases). Trimming left V 6 bases short and J 2 bases short, with 11 bases between. This CDR3 contains 15 residues. The V gene's germline CDR1 is SNHLY and CDR2 FYNNEI. CDR3 bases: TGTGCCAGCAGGGACAGACTAACTGGGGCCAACGTCCTGACTTTC. Translating it yields CASRDRLTGANVLTF.

V gene TRBV4-2 combines with J gene TRBJ2-1; 10 bases fit TRBD2. V was pared by 0 bases and J by 7 bases, with 6 bases of the junction left unmatched. CDR3 length equals 16 residues. Germline-derived CDR1 and CDR2 are LGHNA and YNFKEQ. The CDR3 coding sequence is TGTGCCAGCAGCCAAGATTTAAGACTAGCGGGTAATGAGCAGTTCTTC. The encoded protein is CASSQDLRLAGNEQFF.

The chain recombines TRBV4-1 with TRBJ2-5; D call uncertain. The J call is uncertain, as TRBJ2-7 better fits the DNA end. This CDR3 has 14 residues. Germline CDR1 MGHRA, CDR2 YSYEKL. This CDR3 reads CASSQEDTFSEQYF. The CDR3 DNA follows: TGCGCCAGCAGCCAAGAAGACACCTTCTCCGAGCAGTACTTC.

The chain is built from TRBV5-1 and TRBJ2-1; 15 positions agree with TRBD2. Trimming took 3 bases from V and 4 from J; bases not matched to a gene: 5. Germline lookup yields CDR1 SGHRS and CDR2 YFSETQ. The CDR3 consists of 17 residues. Written as DNA, the CDR3 is TGCGCCAGCAGCTCGGGACTAGCGGGAGGCCGTTACAATGAGCAGTTCTTC. This translates into CASSSGLAGGRYNEQFF.

The chain links TRBV7-6 to TRBJ2-7; weak D call: TRBD2 (5 bases). Trimming removed 1 base from V and 7 bases from J, with 11 bases in between. Germline CDR1 and CDR2: SGHVS and FNYEAQ. CDR3 size: 13 residues. The CDR3 is CASSLGPSGEQYF. CDR3 DNA: TGTGCCAGCAGCTTAGGCCCGTCGGGGGAGCAGTACTTC.

This clone has just a few counts. V usage is TRBV30 and J usage is TRBJ1-2, with D unresolved. Trimming stripped 2 bases from V and 4 bases from J, with 11 bases between. From germline, CDR1 is GTSNPN and CDR2 SVGIG (reference sequence). The CDR3 is 13 residues long. This CDR3 is CAWSTGVSYGYTF. CDR3 bases: TGTGCCTGGAGTACCGGAGTGAGCTATGGCTACACCTTC.

Turning to this clone: The germline gene is not matched at one end of the junction; a read error may be the cause. The same CDR3 can be traced to other DNA sequences in this sample. The chain has TRBV7-9 and TRBJ1-1; TRBD1 aligns across 12 bases. Germline V gene sequence: CDR1 SEHNR, CDR2 FQNEAQ (reference sequence). The CDR3 spans 16 residues. This CDR3 is CASSLRGQGAITEAFF. Here the CDR3 DNA reads TGTGCCAGCAGCTTGCGGGGACAGGGGGCAATCACTGAAGCCTTCTTT.

The chain carries TRBV9 and TRBJ1-2, with D possibly TRBD1 on 6 matching bases. Trimming left V 0 bases short and J 1 base short, with 13 bases between. CDR3 size: 16 residues. Germline loops: CDR1 SGDLS, CDR2 YYNGEE. The CDR3 here is CASSVGGTDSNYGYTF. CDR3 nucleotides: TGTGCCAGCAGCGTAGGGGGGACGGACAGTAACTATGGCTACACCTTC.

This sequence joins TRBV18 and TRBJ1-2; TRBD1 matches at 10 bases. The CDR3 length is 15 residues. The junction had 11 bases not matched to a gene; V was cut back by 8 bases and J by 5 bases. The germline V gene encodes CDR1 KGHSH and CDR2 LQKENI. CDR3 sequence reads: CASRPGTGDFYGYTF. DNA of the CDR3: TGTGCCAGCAGACCAGGGACAGGGGATTTTTATGGCTACACCTTC.

The chain is built from TRBV28 and TRBJ1-1; 7 bases match TRBD1. This CDR3 contains 12 residues. Germline V gene sequence: CDR1 MDHEN, CDR2 SYDVKM. Trimming at V came to 4 bases and at J to 11 bases, leaving 7 bases not matched to a gene. In nucleotides, the CDR3 is TGTGCCAGCAGTTCAAGACAGGGAAGGGCTTTCTTT. This encodes CASSSRQGRAFF.

This clone was picked up one time. The genes are TRBV19 and TRBJ2-1; 8 positions match TRBD2. V gave up 4 bases and J gave up 4 bases; unmatched junction bases: 6. The germline V gene has CDR1 LNHDA and CDR2 SQIVND (reference sequence). The CDR3 runs to 15 residues. The CDR3 DNA is TGTGCCAGTAGTACCATAGCGGGACCTTACAATGAGCAGTTCTTC. Encoded protein: CASSTIAGPYNEQFF.